This T cell receptor beta chain originates from a study of shared clonotypes between healthy human individuals. Recent acute infections and vaccinations were absent in the healthy HIV-negative adult donors. The germline gives CDR1 MGHRA, CDR2 YSYEKL. The trim removed 4 bases at V and 0 bases at J, leaving 7 bases unmatched. This CDR3 is 16 amino acids long. Assay: immunoSEQ multiplex PCR; the TCRdb copy retains only in-frame clones and omits some. The data hold about 560,000 clones, with roughly four fifths observed a single time. Sequenced material: PBMCs. The clonotype originates from a woman aged 40 to 50 in good health. Some clones in this sample may be carry-over from other donors' samples. The chain is built from TRBV4-1 and TRBJ2-5; 8 positions match TRBD1. CDR3 in DNA: TGCGCCAGCAGCCCAGCTGGGACAGGCAACCAAGAGACCCAGTACTTC. Amino acids: CASSPAGTGNQETQYF.